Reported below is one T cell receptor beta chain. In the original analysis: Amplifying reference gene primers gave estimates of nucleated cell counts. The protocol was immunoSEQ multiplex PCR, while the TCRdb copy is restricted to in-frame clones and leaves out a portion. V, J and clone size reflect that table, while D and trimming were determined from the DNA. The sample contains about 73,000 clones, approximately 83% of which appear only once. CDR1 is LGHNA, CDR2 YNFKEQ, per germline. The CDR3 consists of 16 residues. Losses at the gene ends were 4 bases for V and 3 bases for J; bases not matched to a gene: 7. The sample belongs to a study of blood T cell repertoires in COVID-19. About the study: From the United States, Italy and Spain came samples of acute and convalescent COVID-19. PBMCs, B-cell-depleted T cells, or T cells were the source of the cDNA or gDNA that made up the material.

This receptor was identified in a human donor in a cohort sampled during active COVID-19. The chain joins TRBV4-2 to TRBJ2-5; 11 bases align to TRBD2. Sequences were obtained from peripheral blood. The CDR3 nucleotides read TGTGCCAGCAGCCCAAAAGGGACTAGCGGTGAAGAGACCCAGTACTTC. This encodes CASSPKGTSGEETQYF.